Shown below are 21 T cell receptor beta chains from a single sample sequenced in a study of T-cell reconstitution after alpha-beta-depleted transplantation in children. This sample's TCRbeta library carried unique molecular identifier barcodes. TCRdb re-called the PCR reads through MiXCR, storing one row per CDR3 protein. Of over 150,000 distinct CDR3 sequences in the sample, about 6.4% are singletons; the top ten hold about 3%. Sequenced material: PBMCs from the stem cell graft donor, taken from the stem cell graft. Source of these receptors: a human donor who donated a stem cell graft to a child with Wiskott-Aldrich syndrome.

The chain is built from TRBV7-9 and TRBJ2-3; D is unresolved. Trimming took off 4 bases at V and 0 bases at J, with 11 bases between the two ends. Germline V gives CDR1 SEHNR, CDR2 FQNEAQ (reference sequence). This CDR3 region has 15 residues. The CDR3 DNA is TGTGCCAGCAGCTGGCCGGCGGAAAGCACAGATACGCAGTATTTT. It specifies CASSWPAESTDTQYF.

The V gene is TRBV7-9, the J gene TRBJ2-2, with D possibly matching TRBD2 (6 bases). CDR3 length: 15 amino acids. From germline, CDR1 is SEHNR and CDR2 FQNEAQ (reference sequence). Trimming pared 5 bases from V and 0 bases from J, leaving 10 bases between. The CDR3 bases are TGTGCCAGCAGCACCAGCGGGCCGAACACCGGGGAGCTGTTTTTT. Its translation is CASSTSGPNTGELFF. The complete variable domain, with remaining parts taken from reference TRBV7-9 and TRBJ2-2, reads DTGVSQNPRHKITKRGQNVTFRCDPISEHNRLYWYRQTLGQGPEFLTYFQNEAQLEKSRLLSDRFSAERPKGSFSTLEIQRTEQGDSAMYLCASSTSGPNTGELFFGEGSRLTVL.

This clonotype has a handful of counts. This chain links TRBV9 with TRBJ2-5; 7 bases fit TRBD2. J was trimmed by 2 bases and V by 1 base; bases with no gene match: 11. Germline CDR1 and CDR2: SGDLS and YYNGEE. This CDR3 comprises 17 residues. The CDR3 sequence: CASSVRDVGRSQETQYF. CDR3 bases: TGTGCCAGCAGCGTACGAGACGTCGGGAGGTCACAAGAGACCCAGTACTTC.

The table lists this clonotype with a few counts. CDR3 sequence reads: CASSLGGNTIYF. CDR3 nucleotides: TGTGCCAGCAGCTTAGGTGGAAACACCATATATTTT. This chain links TRBV11-3 with TRBJ1-3; D is undetermined. CDR1 and CDR2 from the germline V gene are SGHNT and YENEEA. The CDR3 runs to 12 residues. Trimming removed 1 base from V and 3 bases from J, with 1 base in between.

The genes are TRBV7-1 and TRBJ2-6, with a tentative D call TRBD2 (8 bases). TRBV7-1 is marked as an open reading frame, function uncertain. Trimming removed 10 bases at V and 0 bases at J, with 22 bases between. The CDR3 runs 18 residues. DNA for the CDR3: TGTGCCATGAGCTCGGGGGGGACAGCGCGCTCTGGGGCCAACGTCCTGACTTTC. It specifies CAMSSGGTARSGANVLTF.

This clonotype was counted at least ten times. The chain is built from TRBV5-4 and TRBJ2-1; the D gene is possibly TRBD2 (6 bases). V was pared by 4 bases and J by 3 bases, with 14 bases between. This CDR3 comprises 15 residues. Germline values: CDR1 SGHNT, CDR2 YYREEE (reference sequence). CDR3 protein: CASSAGTANYNEQFF. The CDR3 coding sequence is TGTGCCAGCAGCGCCGGGACTGCTAACTACAATGAGCAGTTCTTC.

The J gene is TRBJ2-2, the V gene TRBV18, with D maybe TRBD1 (6 bases). Looked up from germline, CDR1 is KGHSH and CDR2 is LQKENI. CDR3 length equals 16 residues. V lost 5 bases, J lost 0 bases, and 13 bases lay in between. The CDR3 loop is CASSNREDSNTGELFF. As DNA, the CDR3 is TGTGCCAGCTCAAACAGGGAAGATTCGAACACCGGGGAGCTGTTTTTT.

J is TRBJ1-1 and V is TRBV5-6, with D possibly being TRBD1 (6 bases). The germline gives CDR1 SGHDT, CDR2 YYEEEE. The CDR3 is 15 residues long. V lost 3 bases, J lost 2 bases, and 14 bases lay in between. CDR3 residues: CASSSGPGGNTEAFF. CDR3 coding DNA: TGTGCCAGCAGCTCCGGGCCGGGGGGCAACACTGAAGCTTTCTTT.

There are a few counts of this clonotype. This rearrangement joins TRBV5-1 to TRBJ2-5; D remains ambiguous. Germline CDR1 reads SGHRS; CDR2 reads YFSETQ. There are 15 residues in the CDR3. V was cut by 0 bases and J by 5 bases, with 14 bases left in between. The CDR3 bases are TGCGCCAGCAGCTTGGAATTACCCAACGGGGAGACCCAGTACTTC. It is translated as CASSLELPNGETQYF. The full variable domain, rest sourced from reference TRBV5-1 and TRBJ2-5, is KAGVTQTPRYLIKTRGQQVTLSCSPISGHRSVSWYQQTPGQGLQFLFEYFSETQRNKGNFPGRFSGRQFSNSRSEMNVSTLELGDSALYLCASSLELPNGETQYFGPGTRLLVL.

This clonotype was recorded at least ten times. This rearrangement joins TRBV3-1 to TRBJ1-1, with a tentative D call TRBD1 (6 bases). V lost 7 bases and J lost 5, with 14 bases in between. Germline V gives CDR1 LGHDT, CDR2 YNNKEL (reference sequence). The CDR3 runs 13 residues. The CDR3 loop is CASTSTQGTEAFF. Here the CDR3 DNA reads TGTGCCAGCACTTCAACCCAGGGGACTGAAGCTTTCTTT.

The table lists this clonotype with many counts. V and J are TRBV20-1 and TRBJ1-1; D not certain. V was trimmed by 3 bases and J by 1 base, leaving 9 bases between them. This CDR3 spans 13 amino acids. CDR1 DFQATT and CDR2 SNEGSKA come from the germline V gene (reference sequence). CDR3: CSASGRTNTEAFF. The CDR3 nucleotides read TGCAGTGCTAGCGGACGGACGAACACTGAAGCTTTCTTT.

In its sample, this clonotype was seen many times. This rearrangement joins TRBV29-1 to TRBJ2-2; D is possibly TRBD1 (5 bases). The CDR3 spans 12 residues. V gave up 4 bases and J gave up 7 bases, with 10 bases separating them. The germline CDR1 and CDR2 sequences are SQVTM and ANQGSEA. CDR3 region: CSVVEGDGELFF. The CDR3 nucleotides read TGCAGCGTTGTCGAAGGGGACGGGGAGCTGTTTTTT.

This clonotype showed up many times. The chain combines TRBV15 with TRBJ2-5, with TRBD2 identical over 15 bases. This CDR3 has 15 residues. CDR1 LNHNV and CDR2 YYDKDF come from the germline V gene (reference sequence). V trimming: 3 bases; J trimming: 5 bases; junction bases outside the gene matches: 1. The CDR3 protein is CATSRGLAGGETQYF. In nucleotides, the CDR3 is TGTGCCACCAGCAGGGGACTAGCGGGAGGCGAGACCCAGTACTTC.

This clonotype was seen ten or more times. The chain has TRBV7-2 and TRBJ2-1; either TRBD1 or TRBD2 may fit D (5 bases each). Germline assignment: CDR1 SGHTA and CDR2 FQGNSA. Trimming removed 2 bases at V and 2 bases at J, with 10 bases between. The CDR3 is made up of 15 amino acids. The chain's CDR3 is CASSLRRDPYNEQFF. In DNA, the CDR3 is TGTGCCAGCAGCTTACGCAGGGACCCCTACAATGAGCAGTTCTTC.

This clonotype was observed at least ten times. The chain joins TRBV7-6 to TRBJ2-7, with 11 nucleotides matching TRBD2. This CDR3 contains 15 residues. Germline V gene sequence: CDR1 SGHVS, CDR2 FNYEAQ. The ends lost 1 base at V and 3 bases at J; junction bases unmatched: 2. The CDR3 DNA reads TGTGCCAGCAGCTTAGGTAGCGGGAGGGGCTACGAGCAGTACTTC. Protein sequence: CASSLGSGRGYEQYF.

The genes are TRBV12-3 or TRBV12-4 and TRBJ2-3; D gene ambiguous. The CDR3 is 16 amino acids. V was clipped by 3 bases and J by 2 bases, with 15 bases between them. In nucleotides, the CDR3 is TGTGCCAGCAGTTTTTGGGTCGGACGAGACACAGATACGCAGTATTTT. It codes for CASSFWVGRDTDTQYF.

This clonotype was detected many times. This sequence joins TRBV5-1 and TRBJ2-3, with TRBD2 matching 7 bases. Losses at the gene ends were 2 bases for V and 0 bases for J; bases not matched to a gene: 6. The CDR3 spans 16 residues. Germline CDR1 and CDR2: SGHRS and YFSETQ. The CDR3: CASSFQTGGSTDTQYF. As DNA, the CDR3 is TGCGCCAGCAGCTTCCAGACGGGAGGTAGCACAGATACGCAGTATTTT.

This clonotype appeared a few times. The chain carries TRBV3-1 and TRBJ2-6; weak D call: TRBD1 (6 bases). Germline V CDR1 and CDR2: LGHDT, YNNKEL (reference sequence). Trimming removed 0 bases at V and 0 bases at J, with 21 bases between. CDR3 length: 21 residues. The CDR3 nucleotides are TGTGCCAGCAGCCAAGAACTTCGTGCCGCAGGGGCGGGCTCTGGGGCCAACGTCCTGACTTTC. Translated: CASSQELRAAGAGSGANVLTF.

There are many counts of this clonotype. The chain employs TRBV2 and TRBJ2-3; tentatively, D is TRBD1 (6 bases). Germline CDR1 SNHLY, CDR2 FYNNEI. This CDR3 region has 15 residues. Trimming took 5 bases from V and 0 from J, leaving 12 bases between them. The CDR3 nucleotides are TGTGCCAGCAGTATCTCGGGACACAGCACAGATACGCAGTATTTT. It yields the protein CASSISGHSTDTQYF.

Concerning this clonotype itself: A much larger clone differs from this one at a single base, so this may be a read error. The genes are TRBV20-1 and TRBJ2-1; 10 nucleotides agree with TRBD2. The germline CDR1 and CDR2 sequences are DFQATT and SNEGSKA (reference sequence). This CDR3 spans 17 amino acids. CDR3 in amino acids: CRAKTSGADRSYNEQFF. CDR3 coding DNA: TGCCGTGCTAAAACTAGCGGGGCAGACCGCTCCTACAATGAGCAGTTCTTC.

This clonotype was counted at least ten times. V gene TRBV12-3 or TRBV12-4 combines with J gene TRBJ2-1; 11 bases map to TRBD2. V lost 6 bases, J lost 2 bases, and 6 bases stayed unmatched. This CDR3 is built from 16 residues. The CDR3, as DNA: TGTGCCAGCAGACTAGCGGGAGCGACAACCTACAATGAGCAGTTCTTC. Its protein is CASRLAGATTYNEQFF.